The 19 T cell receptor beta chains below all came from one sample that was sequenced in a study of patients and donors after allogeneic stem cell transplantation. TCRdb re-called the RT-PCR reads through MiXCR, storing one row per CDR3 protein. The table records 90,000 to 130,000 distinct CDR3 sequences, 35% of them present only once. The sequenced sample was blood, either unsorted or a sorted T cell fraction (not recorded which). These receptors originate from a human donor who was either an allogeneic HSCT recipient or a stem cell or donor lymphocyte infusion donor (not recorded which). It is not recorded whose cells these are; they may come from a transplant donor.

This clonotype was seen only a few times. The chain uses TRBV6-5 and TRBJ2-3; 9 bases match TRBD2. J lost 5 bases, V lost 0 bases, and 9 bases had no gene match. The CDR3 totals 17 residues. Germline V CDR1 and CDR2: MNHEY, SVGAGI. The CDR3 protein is CASSYSKAGLAVDTQYF. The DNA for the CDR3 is TGTGCCAGCAGTTACTCGAAGGCGGGACTAGCAGTAGATACGCAGTATTTT.

CDR3 coding DNA: TGCAGTGCTAGAGGGAAGGCAATAACCACAGATACGCAGTATTTT. The encoded protein is CSARGKAITTDTQYF. The J gene is TRBJ2-3, the V gene TRBV20-1; D unclear. The germline V and J ends were trimmed by 1 base and 2 bases, with 13 bases remaining between them. The V gene's germline CDR1 is DFQATT and CDR2 SNEGSKA (reference sequence). CDR3 size: 15 residues.

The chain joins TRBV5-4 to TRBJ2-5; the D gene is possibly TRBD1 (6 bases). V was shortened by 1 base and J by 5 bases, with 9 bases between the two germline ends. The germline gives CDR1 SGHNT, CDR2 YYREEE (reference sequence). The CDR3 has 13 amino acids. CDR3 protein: CASSLTGTETQYF. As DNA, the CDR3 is TGTGCCAGCAGCTTGACAGGGACGGAGACCCAGTACTTC.

This CDR3 reads CASSSSNEQFF. In DNA form, the CDR3 reads TGTGCCAGCAGTTCCTCAAATGAGCAGTTCTTC. The chain has TRBV12-3 or TRBV12-4 and TRBJ2-1; no clear D gene. The CDR3 totals 11 residues. Between the trimmed V and J ends, which lost 4 bases and 7 bases, there was a span of 5 bases.

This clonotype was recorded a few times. This chain's CDR3 is CASSRTRDSPLHF. In DNA, the CDR3 is TGCGCCAGCTCCCGGACGAGGGATTCACCCCTCCACTTT. This rearrangement joins TRBV5-1 to TRBJ1-6, with D uncertain. Germline V gives CDR1 SGHRS, CDR2 YFSETQ. The length of the CDR3 is 13 residues. V was pared by 7 bases and J by 8 bases, with 13 bases between.

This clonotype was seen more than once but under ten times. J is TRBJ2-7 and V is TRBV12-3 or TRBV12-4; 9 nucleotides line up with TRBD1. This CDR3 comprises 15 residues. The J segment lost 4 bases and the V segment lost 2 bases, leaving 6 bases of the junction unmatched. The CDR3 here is CASSLSGTGRYEQYF. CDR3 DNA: TGTGCCAGCAGTTTATCAGGGACAGGGCGTTACGAGCAGTACTTC.

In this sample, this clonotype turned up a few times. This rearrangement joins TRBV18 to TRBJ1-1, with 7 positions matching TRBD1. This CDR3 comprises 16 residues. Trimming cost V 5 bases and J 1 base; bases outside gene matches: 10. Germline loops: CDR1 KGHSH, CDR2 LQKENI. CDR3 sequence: CASSNRQGGRNTEAFF. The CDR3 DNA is TGTGCCAGCTCAAACAGACAGGGAGGGAGGAACACTGAAGCTTTCTTT.

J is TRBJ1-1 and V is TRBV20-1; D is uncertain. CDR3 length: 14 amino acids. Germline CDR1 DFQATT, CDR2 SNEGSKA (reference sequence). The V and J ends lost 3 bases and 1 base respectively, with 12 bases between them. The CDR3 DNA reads TGCAGTGCTAGTCCGCGGCGGAGGAACACTGAAGCTTTCTTT. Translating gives CSASPRRRNTEAFF.

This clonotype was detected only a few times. CDR3 region: CASSQGVGASGRGDTQYF. The CDR3 coding sequence is TGCGCCAGCAGCCAAGGAGTAGGTGCTAGCGGGAGGGGGGATACGCAGTATTTT. The genes are TRBV4-3 and TRBJ2-3; 12 bases align to TRBD2. Looked up from germline, CDR1 is LGHNA and CDR2 is YSLEER. This CDR3 has 18 residues. V lost 1 base and J lost 6; bases outside the gene matches: 11.

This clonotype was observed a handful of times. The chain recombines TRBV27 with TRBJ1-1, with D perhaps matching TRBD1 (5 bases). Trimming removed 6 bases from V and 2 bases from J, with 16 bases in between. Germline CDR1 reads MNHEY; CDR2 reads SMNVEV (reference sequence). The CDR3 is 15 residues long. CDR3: CASSAVGQGNTEAFF. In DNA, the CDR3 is TGTGCCAGCAGCGCCGTGGGGCAGGGAAACACTGAAGCTTTCTTT.

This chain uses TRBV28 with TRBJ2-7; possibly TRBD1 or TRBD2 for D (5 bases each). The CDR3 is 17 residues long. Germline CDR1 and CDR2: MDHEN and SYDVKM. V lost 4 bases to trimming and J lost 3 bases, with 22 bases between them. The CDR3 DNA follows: TGTGCCAGCAGTTCACCCTTCGCCCGGGACCACCTCTACGAGCAGTACTTC. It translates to CASSSPFARDHLYEQYF.

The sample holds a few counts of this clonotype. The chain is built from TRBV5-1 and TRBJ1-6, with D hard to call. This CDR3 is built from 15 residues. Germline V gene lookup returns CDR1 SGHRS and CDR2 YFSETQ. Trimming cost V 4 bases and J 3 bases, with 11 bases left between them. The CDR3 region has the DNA TGCGCCAGCAGCCAGGACGGTCTCTATAATTCACCCCTCCACTTT. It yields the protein CASSQDGLYNSPLHF.

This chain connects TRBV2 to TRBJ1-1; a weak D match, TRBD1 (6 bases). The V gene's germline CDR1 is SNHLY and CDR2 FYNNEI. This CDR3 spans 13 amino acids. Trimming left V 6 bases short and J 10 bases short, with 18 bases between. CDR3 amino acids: CASRGTGTLRAFF. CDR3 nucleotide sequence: TGTGCCAGCAGAGGGACTGGGACATTAAGAGCTTTCTTT.

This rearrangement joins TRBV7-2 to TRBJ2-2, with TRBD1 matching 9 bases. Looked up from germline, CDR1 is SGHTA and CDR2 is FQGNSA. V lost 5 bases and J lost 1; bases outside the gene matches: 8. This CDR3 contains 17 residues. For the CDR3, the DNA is TGTGCCAGCAGCCCGAAAACAGGGGGCGGGAACACCGGGGAGCTGTTTTTT. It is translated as CASSPKTGGGNTGELFF. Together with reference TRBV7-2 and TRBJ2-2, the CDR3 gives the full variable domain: GAGVSQSPSNKVTEKGKDVELRCDPISGHTALYWYRQSLGQGLEFLIYFQGNSAPDKSGLPSDRFSAERTGGSVSTLTIQRTQQEDSAVYLCASSPKTGGGNTGELFFGEGSRLTVL.

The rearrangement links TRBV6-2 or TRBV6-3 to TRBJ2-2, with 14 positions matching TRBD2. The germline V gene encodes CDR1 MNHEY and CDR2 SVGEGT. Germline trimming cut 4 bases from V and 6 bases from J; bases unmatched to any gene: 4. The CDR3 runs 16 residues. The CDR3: CASSSRTSGRSGELFF. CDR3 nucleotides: TGTGCCAGCAGTTCCAGGACTAGCGGGAGGTCCGGGGAGCTGTTTTTT.

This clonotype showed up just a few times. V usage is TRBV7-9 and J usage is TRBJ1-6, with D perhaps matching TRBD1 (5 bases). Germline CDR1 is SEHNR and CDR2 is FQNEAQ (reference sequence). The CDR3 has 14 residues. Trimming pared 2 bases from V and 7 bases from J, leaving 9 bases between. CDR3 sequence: CASSLQGANSPLHF. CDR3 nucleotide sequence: TGTGCCAGCAGCTTACAGGGTGCCAATTCACCCCTCCACTTT.

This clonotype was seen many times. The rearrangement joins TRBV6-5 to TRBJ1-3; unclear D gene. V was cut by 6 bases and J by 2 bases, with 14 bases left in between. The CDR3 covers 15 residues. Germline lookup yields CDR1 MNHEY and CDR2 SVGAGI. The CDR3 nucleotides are TGTGCCAGCAGCACCCTATCCGGGGCTGGAAACACCATATATTTT. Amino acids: CASSTLSGAGNTIYF.

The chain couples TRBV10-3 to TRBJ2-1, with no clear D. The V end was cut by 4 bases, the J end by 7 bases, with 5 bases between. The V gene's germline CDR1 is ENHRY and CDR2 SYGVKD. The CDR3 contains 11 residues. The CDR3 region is CAISVVNEQFF. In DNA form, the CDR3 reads TGTGCCATCAGTGTTGTAAATGAGCAGTTCTTC.

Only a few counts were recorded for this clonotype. The CDR3 spells CSVGQGIQYGYTF. For the CDR3, the DNA is TGCAGCGTCGGACAGGGGATCCAGTATGGCTACACCTTC. The rearrangement links TRBV29-1 to TRBJ1-2, with TRBD1 matching 9 bases. The CDR3 has 13 amino acids. Trimming at V came to 6 bases and at J to 5 bases, leaving 7 bases not matched to a gene. Germline V gene sequence: CDR1 SQVTM, CDR2 ANQGSEA.